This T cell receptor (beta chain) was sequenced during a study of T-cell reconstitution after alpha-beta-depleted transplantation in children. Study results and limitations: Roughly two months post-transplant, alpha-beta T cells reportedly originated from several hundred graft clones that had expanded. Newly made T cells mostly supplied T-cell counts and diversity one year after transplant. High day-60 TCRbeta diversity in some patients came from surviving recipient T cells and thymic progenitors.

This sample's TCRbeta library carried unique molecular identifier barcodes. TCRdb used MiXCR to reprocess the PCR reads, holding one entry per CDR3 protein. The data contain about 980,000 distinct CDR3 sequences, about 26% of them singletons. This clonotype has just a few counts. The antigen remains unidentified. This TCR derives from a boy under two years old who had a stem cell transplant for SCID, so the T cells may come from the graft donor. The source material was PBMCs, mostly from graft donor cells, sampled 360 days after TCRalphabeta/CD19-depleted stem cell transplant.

The CDR3 region is CAISSDRGENTEAFF. The CDR3 DNA follows: TGTGCCATCAGCAGTGACAGGGGAGAAAACACTGAAGCTTTCTTT. The gene calls are TRBV10-3 and TRBJ1-1, with 8 bases fitting TRBD1. Germline lookup yields CDR1 ENHRY and CDR2 SYGVKD. This CDR3 region has 15 residues. Trimming cost V 6 bases and J 2 bases; bases outside gene matches: 8.